These 11 T cell receptor beta chains share one sample of origin, sequenced in a study of CD8+ T cells in alopecia areata. Extracted RNA was reverse transcribed, and the resulting cDNA served as sequencing template. Produced via immunoSEQ multiplex PCR; TCRdb's table is partial and in-frame only. The table includes some 200,000 clones, 50% to 60% detected once. The sequencing used CD4+ T cells sorted from blood, collected at week 0. The receptors shown here come from a human donor with alopecia areata.

J is TRBJ2-7 and V is TRBV12-5; 8 positions agree with TRBD2. Germline lookup yields CDR1 LGHNT and CDR2 FRNRAP. V trimming: 6 bases; J trimming: 3 bases; junction bases outside the gene matches: 4. The CDR3 contains 13 residues. CDR3 in amino acids: CASGGTRFYEQYF. The CDR3 DNA sequence: TGTGCTAGTGGCGGGACTAGATTCTACGAGCAGTACTTC.

The chain has TRBV4-1 and TRBJ1-5, with no clear D. CDR3 length: 14 amino acids. CDR1 and CDR2 (germline): MGHRA, YSYEKL. With 0 bases removed from V and 4 bases from J, the gap between germline ends came to 7 bases. The CDR3 DNA reads as TGCGCCAGCAGCCAAGACGGGGAGAATCAGCCCCAGCATTTT. Amino acid sequence: CASSQDGENQPQHF.

This chain joins TRBV30 and TRBJ2-1, with 11 bases identical to TRBD2. This CDR3 comprises 16 residues. Trimming at V came to 5 bases and at J to 0 bases, leaving 6 bases not matched to a gene. Germline V gives CDR1 GTSNPN, CDR2 SVGIG (reference sequence). CDR3 in DNA: TGTGCCTGGCGTCATAGCGGGGGGGCCTCCTACAATGAGCAGTTCTTC. Translated: CAWRHSGGASYNEQFF.

This clone showed up just once. The chain is built from TRBV6-1 and TRBJ2-3; TRBD2 agrees at 11 bases. CDR1 and CDR2 from the germline V gene are MNHNS and SASEGT. V shed 6 bases, J shed 1 base, and the junction held 0 bases outside the gene matches. The CDR3 length is 14 residues. CDR3 in amino acids: CASRTSGGTDTQYF. The CDR3 coding sequence is TGTGCCAGCAGGACTAGCGGGGGCACAGATACGCAGTATTTT.

This clone was observed a handful of times. The chain carries TRBV7-2 and TRBJ2-3; tentative D call: TRBD1 (5 bases). The CDR3 runs 16 residues. Germline values: CDR1 SGHTA, CDR2 FQGNSA. The ends were cut back, 4 bases at V and 0 bases at J, with 14 bases in the middle. CDR3 in amino acids: CASSWYDRPSTDTQYF. For the CDR3, the DNA is TGTGCCAGCAGCTGGTACGACAGACCTAGCACAGATACGCAGTATTTT.

The gene calls are TRBV2 and TRBJ1-6, with TRBD1 as a possible D gene (6 bases). Germline V CDR1 and CDR2: SNHLY, FYNNEI. V shed 4 bases and J shed 8 bases, with 12 bases lying between them. The CDR3 runs 14 residues. The CDR3: CASSAGEVDSPLHF. The DNA for the CDR3 is TGTGCCAGCAGTGCAGGGGAAGTGGATTCACCCCTCCACTTT.

The rearrangement uses TRBV4-1 and TRBJ1-6, with a tentative D call TRBD1 (6 bases). From germline, CDR1 is MGHRA and CDR2 YSYEKL. The CDR3 spans 19 residues. Between the trimmed V and J ends, which lost 0 bases and 0 bases, there was a span of 15 bases. The CDR3 DNA reads as TGCGCCAGCAGCCAAGACGGACCAGACAGGAACTCCTATAATTCACCCCTCCACTTT. It specifies CASSQDGPDRNSYNSPLHF.

V is TRBV29-1 and J is TRBJ2-7, with 7 bases lining up with TRBD2. Germline CDR1 SQVTM, CDR2 ANQGSEA. This CDR3 comprises 13 residues. V lost 4 bases to trimming and J lost 0 bases; unmatched junction nucleotides: 3. The CDR3 sequence is CSVVGRDSYEQYF. DNA for the CDR3: TGCAGCGTTGTTGGGAGGGACTCCTACGAGCAGTACTTC.

The V gene is TRBV7-2, the J gene TRBJ2-2; D is unresolved. Germline lookup yields CDR1 SGHTA and CDR2 FQGNSA. V was cut by 1 base and J by 8 bases, with 8 bases left in between. The CDR3 contains 13 residues. The CDR3 DNA follows: TGTGCCAGCAGCTTAGGCCACCGTGGGGAGCTGTTTTTT. It encodes CASSLGHRGELFF.

The chain links TRBV5-6 to TRBJ1-5; D gene ambiguous. Germline V gives CDR1 SGHDT, CDR2 YYEEEE. The CDR3 runs to 15 residues. V shed 3 bases and J shed 3 bases, with 13 bases lying between them. For the CDR3, the DNA is TGTGCCAGCAGCTCCCTAGGACTTCCCAATCAGCCCCAGCATTTT. As protein: CASSSLGLPNQPQHF.

This clone was detected once. The chain uses TRBV4-1 and TRBJ1-1, with TRBD1 as a possible D gene (5 bases). There are 16 residues in the CDR3. Germline CDR1 is MGHRA and CDR2 is YSYEKL. V lost 0 bases and J 6 bases, leaving 17 bases between the germline ends. CDR3 nucleotide sequence: TGCGCCAGCAGCCAAGAGATCAATTCAGGGTGGGCTGAAGCTTTCTTT. Translated, it gives CASSQEINSGWAEAFF.